The clone carrying this T cell receptor beta chain has ten or more counts. The antigen remains undetermined. These data belong to a study of identical twins. Study-level results: There were fewer insertions in abundant cord blood beta clonotypes, but memory repertoires showed no such pattern.

Unique molecular identifiers were present on the cDNA, which also gained a universal primer site by template switching. MiXCR, applied by TCRdb to the 5' RACE reads, yields one record per CDR3 protein. Of 260,000 or so distinct CDR3 sequences listed, 6% to 8% are singletons. The ends were cut back, 3 bases at V and 1 base at J, with 21 bases in the middle. This CDR3 comprises 19 residues. Germline loops: CDR1 MGHDK, CDR2 SYGVNS. These same records also appear under a second study, on yellow fever vaccine responses in identical twins. That report notes: Twins reportedly appeared to share part of their vaccine T cell response while keeping part individual.

The sequenced sample was CD8+ T cells sorted from blood. The chain carries TRBV25-1 and TRBJ2-2; D might be TRBD1 or TRBD2, each matching 5 bases. This TCR derives from a woman between 18 and 30 years old in good health. The CDR3 loop reads CASSDPQGPNVRNTGELFF. CDR3 in DNA: TGTGCCAGCAGTGACCCCCAGGGACCGAACGTTAGGAACACCGGGGAGCTGTTTTTT.